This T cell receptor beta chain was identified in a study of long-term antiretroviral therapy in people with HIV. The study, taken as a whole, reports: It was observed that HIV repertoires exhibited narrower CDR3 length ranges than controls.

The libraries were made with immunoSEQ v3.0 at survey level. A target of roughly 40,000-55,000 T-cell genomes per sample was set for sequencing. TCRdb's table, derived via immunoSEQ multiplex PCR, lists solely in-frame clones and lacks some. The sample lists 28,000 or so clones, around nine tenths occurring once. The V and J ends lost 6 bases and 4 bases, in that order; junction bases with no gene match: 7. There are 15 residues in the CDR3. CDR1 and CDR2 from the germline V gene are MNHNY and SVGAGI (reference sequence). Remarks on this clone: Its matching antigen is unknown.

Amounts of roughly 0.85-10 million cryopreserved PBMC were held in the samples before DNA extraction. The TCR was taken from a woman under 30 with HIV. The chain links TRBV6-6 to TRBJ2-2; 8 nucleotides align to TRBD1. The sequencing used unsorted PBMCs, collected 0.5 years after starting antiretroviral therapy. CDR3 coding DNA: TGTGCCAGCAGATGGACAGGGACTGGCACCGGGGAGCTGTTTTTT. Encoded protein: CASRWTGTGTGELFF.